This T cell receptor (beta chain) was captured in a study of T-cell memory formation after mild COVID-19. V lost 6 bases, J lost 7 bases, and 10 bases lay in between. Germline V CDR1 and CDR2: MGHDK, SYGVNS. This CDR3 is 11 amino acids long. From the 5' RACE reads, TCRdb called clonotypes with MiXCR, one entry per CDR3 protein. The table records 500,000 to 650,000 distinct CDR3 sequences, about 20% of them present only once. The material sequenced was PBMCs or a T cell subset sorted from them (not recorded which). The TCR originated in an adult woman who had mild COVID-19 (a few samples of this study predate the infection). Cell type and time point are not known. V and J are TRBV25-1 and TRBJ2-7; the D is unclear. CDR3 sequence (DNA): TGTGCCAGCAGCAGTAGCCAGGAGCAGTACTTC. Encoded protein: CASSSSQEQYF.